The 16 T cell receptor beta chains below all came from one sample that was sequenced in a study of shared clonotypes between healthy human individuals. The method was immunoSEQ multiplex PCR; TCRdb's version includes in-frame clones alone and lacks a portion of them. The table has 640,000 or so clones, 72% seen once; the top ten hold less than 2%. The specimen sequenced was memory CD4+ T cells sorted from blood. Subset defined: CD45RA-negative fraction. The receptors come from a woman aged 30 to 39 in good health.

V is TRBV19 and J is TRBJ2-6; D might be TRBD1 (5 bases). CDR3 length: 13 amino acids. CDR1 is LNHDA, CDR2 SQIVND, per germline (reference sequence). CDR3 region: CAVAGPGANVLTF. The CDR3 nucleotides are TGTGCGGTAGCAGGGCCTGGGGCCAACGTCCTGACTTTC.

The chain is built from TRBV5-1 and TRBJ2-7, with 9 bases fitting TRBD2. The CDR3 spans 16 residues. V gave up 0 bases and J gave up 3 bases; unmatched junction bases: 7. Looked up from germline, CDR1 is SGHRS and CDR2 is YFSETQ. CDR3 in DNA: TGCGCCAGCAGCTTGGCCTTGGCTAGCGGGAACTACGAGCAGTACTTC. Its protein product is CASSLALASGNYEQYF.

Only a few counts were recorded for this clone. CDR3 sequence (DNA): TGTGCCAGCAGACTCGGCCGCCTAGGAGTTGATGGCTACACCTTC. Translated, it gives CASRLGRLGVDGYTF. The chain has TRBV27 and TRBJ1-2; D is uncertain. Trimming removed 6 bases at V and 6 bases at J, with 20 bases between. The germline V gene has CDR1 MNHEY and CDR2 SMNVEV (reference sequence). The CDR3 sequence is 15 residues long.

This clone was seen just once. This rearrangement joins TRBV6-5 to TRBJ1-5; possible D gene TRBD1, 5 bases. Germline-derived CDR1 and CDR2 are MNHEY and SVGAGI. V lost 4 bases, J lost 5 bases, and 15 bases lay in between. The CDR3 totals 15 residues. The CDR3 here is CASSSDSRAHQPQHF. The CDR3 DNA sequence: TGTGCCAGCAGTTCTGACAGTAGGGCCCATCAGCCCCAGCATTTT.

This clone was seen a handful of times. This chain uses TRBV7-9 with TRBJ1-3; D gene unclear. Germline CDR1 reads SEHNR; CDR2 reads FQNEAQ (reference sequence). Trimming shortened V by 5 bases and J by 3 bases, and 11 bases separated the two germline ends. The CDR3 spans 14 residues. CDR3 nucleotides: TGTGCCAGCAGCCCGAAGGTAGATGGAAACACCATATATTTT. This encodes CASSPKVDGNTIYF.

This sequence joins TRBV6-5 and TRBJ2-7, with 8 bases aligning to TRBD1. CDR1 MNHEY and CDR2 SVGAGI come from the germline V gene. V trimming: 2 bases; J trimming: 3 bases; junction bases outside the gene matches: 6. The CDR3 sequence is 15 residues long. CDR3 sequence: CASSYLPTGDYEQYF. DNA for the CDR3: TGTGCCAGCAGTTACCTACCGACAGGGGACTACGAGCAGTACTTC.

The rearrangement links TRBV18 to TRBJ1-1, with no clear D. V was pared by 3 bases and J by 3 bases, with 17 bases between. Germline V CDR1 and CDR2: KGHSH, LQKENI. This CDR3 contains 16 residues. CDR3 nucleotide sequence: TGTGCCAGCTCACCCCCCGGACGGATTCGGGACACTGAAGCTTTCTTT. Its translation: CASSPPGRIRDTEAFF.

This chain links TRBV7-9 with TRBJ2-2; 9 bases are a match to TRBD1. The CDR3 runs to 15 residues. The germline CDR1 and CDR2 sequences are SEHNR and FQNEAQ (reference sequence). Trimming took 5 bases from V and 7 from J; bases not matched to a gene: 8. CDR3 sequence reads: CASSPSTGGSGELFF. CDR3 bases: TGTGCCAGCAGCCCATCGACAGGGGGTAGCGGGGAGCTGTTTTTT.

This chain links TRBV19 with TRBJ2-7; 9 positions match TRBD2. V lost 4 bases and J lost 4; bases outside the gene matches: 8. CDR1 is LNHDA, CDR2 SQIVND, per germline (reference sequence). CDR3 length: 15 residues. CDR3 region: CASSNRRGRGYEQYF. DNA of the CDR3: TGTGCCAGTAGTAACCGTCGCGGGAGGGGGTACGAGCAGTACTTC.

Points on this clone: Distinct nucleotide sequences in the sample also encode this CDR3. V is TRBV6-5 and J is TRBJ1-3, with a weak D call TRBD1 (6 bases). This CDR3 has 15 residues. Germline V gene lookup returns CDR1 MNHEY and CDR2 SVGAGI. The ends were cut back, 2 bases at V and 0 bases at J, with 8 bases in the middle. The DNA of the CDR3 is TGTGCCAGCAGTTACACAGGGAGCTCTGGAAACACCATATATTTT. Protein product: CASSYTGSSGNTIYF.

This clone was observed a single time. The chain is built from TRBV7-7 and TRBJ2-1; 7 nucleotides match TRBD1. Germline V gene sequence: CDR1 SSHAT, CDR2 FNYEAQ (reference sequence). The CDR3 extends over 15 amino acids. J lost 2 bases, V lost 5 bases, and 6 bases had no gene match. The CDR3 is CASSPLTGTYNEQFF. In DNA, the CDR3 is TGTGCCAGCAGCCCCTTGACAGGGACCTACAATGAGCAGTTCTTC. Full variable domain (missing parts from reference TRBV7-7 and TRBJ2-1): GAGVSQSPRYKVTKRGQDVTLRCDPISSHATLYWYQQALGQGPEFLTYFNYEAQPDKSGLPSDRFSAERPEGSISTLTIQRTEQRDSAMYRCASSPLTGTYNEQFFGPGTRLTVL.

The rearrangement joins TRBV7-8 to TRBJ1-1; no firm D call. CDR3 length equals 13 residues. V was pared by 3 bases and J by 6 bases, with 11 bases between. Germline V CDR1 and CDR2: SGHVS, FQNEAQ. This CDR3 is CASSFSRRAEAFF. In nucleotides, the CDR3 is TGTGCCAGCAGCTTTTCCCGGCGAGCTGAAGCTTTCTTT.

The chain couples TRBV6-1 to TRBJ2-2; D may be TRBD1 or TRBD2 (5 bases each). The ends were cut back, 6 bases at V and 1 base at J, with 9 bases in the middle. The length of the CDR3 is 14 residues. CDR1 is MNHNS, CDR2 SASEGT, per germline. The CDR3 reads CASSGAWNTGELFF. CDR3 bases: TGTGCCAGCAGCGGGGCGTGGAACACCGGGGAGCTGTTTTTT.

This chain connects TRBV7-9 to TRBJ2-3; D is uncertain. Germline CDR1 SEHNR, CDR2 FQNEAQ (reference sequence). V lost 7 bases to trimming and J lost 0 bases, with 8 bases between them. This CDR3 spans 13 amino acids. For the CDR3, the DNA is TGTGCCAGCACCCAAGCGAGCACAGATACGCAGTATTTT. Encoded protein: CASTQASTDTQYF. The variable domain in full, completed from reference TRBV7-9 and TRBJ2-3, reads DTGVSQNPRHKITKRGQNVTFRCDPISEHNRLYWYRQTLGQGPEFLTYFQNEAQLEKSRLLSDRFSAERPKGSFSTLEIQRTEQGDSAMYLCASTQASTDTQYFGPGTRLTVL.

This clone was seen many times. The V gene is TRBV27, the J gene TRBJ1-1; D possibly corresponds to TRBD1 (6 bases). Between the trimmed V and J ends, which lost 5 bases and 4 bases, there was a span of 17 bases. The CDR3 spans 15 residues. Germline values: CDR1 MNHEY, CDR2 SMNVEV (reference sequence). This chain's CDR3 is CASSRQTGPSTEAFF. Here the CDR3 DNA reads TGTGCCAGCAGTCGACAGACAGGCCCGAGCACTGAAGCTTTCTTT.

This chain links TRBV10-1 with TRBJ2-7; TRBD2 matches 12 bases. With 4 bases clipped from V and 0 bases from J, the junction kept 10 bases outside the gene matches. The CDR3 contains 18 residues. CDR1 and CDR2 (germline): WNHNN, SYGVQD (reference sequence). CDR3 sequence: CASSASSGRAWDSYEQYF. The CDR3 coding sequence is TGCGCCAGCAGTGCGTCTAGCGGGAGGGCCTGGGACTCCTACGAGCAGTACTTC.